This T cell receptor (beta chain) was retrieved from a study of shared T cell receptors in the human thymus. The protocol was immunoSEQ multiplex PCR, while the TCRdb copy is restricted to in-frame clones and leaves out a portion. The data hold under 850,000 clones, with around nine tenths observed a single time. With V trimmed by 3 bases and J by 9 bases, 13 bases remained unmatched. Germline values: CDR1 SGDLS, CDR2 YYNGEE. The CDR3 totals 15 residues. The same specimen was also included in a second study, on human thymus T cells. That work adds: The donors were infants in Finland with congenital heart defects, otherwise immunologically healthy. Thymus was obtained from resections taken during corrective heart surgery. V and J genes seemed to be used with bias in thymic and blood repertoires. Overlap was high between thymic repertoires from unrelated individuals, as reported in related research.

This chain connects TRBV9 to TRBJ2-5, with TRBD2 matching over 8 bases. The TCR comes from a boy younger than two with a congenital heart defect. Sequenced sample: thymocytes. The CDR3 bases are TGTGCCAGCAGCGCCATAGCGGGGACGGGGAGGCCCCAGTACTTC. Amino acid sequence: CASSAIAGTGRPQYF.